The rows below give T cell receptor beta chains drawn from one sample of a study of blood T cell repertoires in COVID-19. Repertoires were generated with immunoSEQ multiplex PCR, while TCRdb's copy carries only in-frame clones and drops some. The sample holds approximately 250,000 clones, around 82% seen once. The sequenced material came from peripheral blood. The receptors here all came from a human donor in a cohort sampled during active COVID-19. CDR3s leave out the opening cysteine and the closing phenylalanine or tryptophan.

CDR3 protein: ASSEGQGHTGELF
V gene: TRBV5-1
J gene: TRBJ2-2

CDR3 protein: ASSLGQGINEQF
V gene: TRBV5-1
J gene: TRBJ2-1

CDR3 protein: ASMGLAGGGVNEQF
V gene: TRBV19
J gene: TRBJ2-1

CDR3 protein: ASSIWTGDQPQH
V gene: TRBV19
J gene: TRBJ1-5

CDR3 protein: ATSRVRSGGANTGELF
V gene: TRBV15
J gene: TRBJ2-2

CDR3 protein: ASSLSLLTDTQY
V gene: TRBV5-1
J gene: TRBJ2-3

CDR3 protein: ASSQDLSLGYQPQH
V gene: TRBV4-3
J gene: TRBJ1-5

CDR3 protein: ASSQRQGVGTDTQY
V gene: TRBV10-2
J gene: TRBJ2-3

CDR3 protein: ASSVQTGSLSGYT
V gene: TRBV9
J gene: TRBJ1-2

CDR3 protein: ASRLGSGGMNTEAF
V gene: TRBV2
J gene: TRBJ1-1

CDR3 protein: ASSPVGTVNEKLF
V gene: TRBV18
J gene: TRBJ1-4

CDR3 protein: ASSEPNRVRNTGELF
V gene: TRBV6-1
J gene: TRBJ2-2

CDR3 protein: ASSLHTSGVTDTQY
V gene: TRBV7-3
J gene: TRBJ2-3

CDR3 protein: ASSPDRVSWLNEQF
V gene: TRBV6-2/TRBV6-3
J gene: TRBJ2-1

CDR3 protein: ASSLARGLAGGTDTQY
V gene: TRBV7-2
J gene: TRBJ2-3

CDR3 protein: ASRPRQLALSYT
V gene: TRBV28
J gene: TRBJ1-2

CDR3 protein: ASSRPRGGDTEAF
V gene: TRBV23-1
J gene: TRBJ1-1

CDR3 protein: ASSLQQGPRGYEQY
V gene: TRBV7-2
J gene: TRBJ2-7

CDR3 protein: ASSLGNRDSYGYT
V gene: TRBV28
J gene: TRBJ1-2

CDR3 protein: ASSLQGRYEKLF
V gene: TRBV5-5
J gene: TRBJ1-4

CDR3 protein: ASSEQGLNSPLH
V gene: TRBV9
J gene: TRBJ1-6

CDR3 protein: ASSGRGPQQETQY
V gene: TRBV19
J gene: TRBJ2-5

CDR3 protein: ASSGATGAVGDTQY
V gene: TRBV5-1
J gene: TRBJ2-3

CDR3 protein: ASSSGLAGGSYNEQF
V gene: TRBV11-3
J gene: TRBJ2-1

CDR3 protein: ASSDRGKRGYT
V gene: TRBV19
J gene: TRBJ1-2

CDR3 protein: ASSSGQGSYEQY
V gene: TRBV5-6
J gene: TRBJ2-7

CDR3 protein: ASSPQYQETQY
V gene: TRBV5-6
J gene: TRBJ2-5

CDR3 protein: ASSLESGEETQY
V gene: TRBV5-1
J gene: TRBJ2-5

CDR3 protein: ASSAGSGNTIY
V gene: TRBV5-4
J gene: TRBJ1-3

CDR3 protein: ASSRRQNTEAF
V gene: TRBV7-7
J gene: TRBJ1-1

CDR3 protein: ASSFSGVGYT
V gene: TRBV12-3/TRBV12-4
J gene: TRBJ1-2

CDR3 protein: ASSIGRRFSNQPQH
V gene: TRBV19
J gene: TRBJ1-5

CDR3 protein: ASSLGQGYQPQH
V gene: TRBV4-1
J gene: TRBJ1-5

CDR3 protein: ASSPRPTGAGEKLF
V gene: TRBV11-2
J gene: TRBJ1-4

CDR3 protein: ASSRTSGRSMGGELF
V gene: TRBV3-1/TRBV3-2
J gene: TRBJ2-2

CDR3 protein: ASSFGTAANYGYT
V gene: TRBV18
J gene: TRBJ1-2

CDR3 protein: AISDPGVADRTDTQY
V gene: TRBV10-3
J gene: TRBJ2-3

CDR3 protein: ASSVGRDETQY
V gene: TRBV2
J gene: TRBJ2-5

CDR3 protein: ASSLSGGSAVKNIQY
V gene: TRBV27
J gene: TRBJ2-4

CDR3 protein: ASYSRGSSYNEQF
V gene: TRBV5-4
J gene: TRBJ2-1

CDR3 protein: ATSRTGWVGAF
V gene: TRBV24-1
J gene: TRBJ1-1